This passage covers 20 T cell receptor beta chains from one sample sequenced in a study of blood T cell repertoires in COVID-19. Profiling relied on immunoSEQ multiplex PCR, and the TCRdb table lists in-frame clones only, not all of them. The sample contains approximately 82,000 clones, roughly 89% of which appear only once. The sample consisted of PBMCs or T cells enriched from blood (not recorded which). All receptors derive from a woman in her 50s with acute COVID-19.

This clone was picked up a small number of times. The chain combines TRBV2 with TRBJ1-2; D is ambiguous. The germline V gene encodes CDR1 SNHLY and CDR2 FYNNEI. This CDR3 spans 13 amino acids. V dropped 2 bases and J dropped 7 bases, with 11 bases sitting between them. CDR3 sequence reads: CASSEMAGGGYTF. CDR3 sequence (DNA): TGTGCCAGCAGTGAAATGGCAGGAGGTGGCTACACCTTC.

The chain uses TRBV5-4 and TRBJ2-2, with 9 positions matching TRBD1. This CDR3 is built from 17 residues. The V gene's germline CDR1 is SGHNT and CDR2 YYREEE (reference sequence). V dropped 0 bases and J dropped 4; count of bases not matched to a gene: 7. The CDR3 spells CASSLESRTGVTGELFF. The CDR3, as DNA: TGTGCCAGCAGCTTGGAGTCCCGGACAGGGGTCACCGGGGAGCTGTTTTTT.

This clone turned up a few times. The chain recombines TRBV2 with TRBJ2-2, with a tentative D call TRBD2 (5 bases). The V end lost 3 bases, the J end lost 3 bases, and 8 bases lay between the germline ends. Looked up from germline, CDR1 is SNHLY and CDR2 is FYNNEI. CDR3 length equals 14 residues. CDR3 in amino acids: CASSDTRDTGELFF. In DNA form, the CDR3 reads TGTGCCAGCAGTGACACGAGGGACACCGGGGAGCTGTTTTTT.

This chain links TRBV2 with TRBJ1-2; a possible D gene is TRBD1 (6 bases). Trimming stripped 4 bases from V and 2 bases from J, with 11 bases between. Germline CDR1 reads SNHLY; CDR2 reads FYNNEI. The CDR3 runs to 14 residues. The CDR3 reads CASSAYRENYGYTF. CDR3 nucleotide sequence: TGTGCCAGCAGTGCTTACAGGGAAAACTATGGCTACACCTTC.

The CDR3 is CASSLVGDGYTF. In DNA, the CDR3 is TGTGCCAGCAGCTTGGTCGGGGATGGCTACACCTTC. This chain links TRBV11-2 with TRBJ1-2, with no clear D. Germline lookup yields CDR1 SGHAT and CDR2 FQNNGV. The CDR3 extends over 12 amino acids. The V end was cut by 3 bases, the J end by 6 bases, with 8 bases between.

This clone showed up just a few times. The chain recombines TRBV9 with TRBJ2-5; perhaps TRBD1 as D (7 bases). The CDR3 has 14 amino acids. CDR1 and CDR2 from the germline V gene are SGDLS and YYNGEE. V dropped 4 bases and J dropped 4 bases, with 14 bases sitting between them. The CDR3 spells CASSTGDSGETQYF. DNA for the CDR3: TGTGCCAGCAGCACGGGGGACAGCGGAGAGACCCAGTACTTC.

The V and J genes are TRBV29-1 and TRBJ2-1; 9 nucleotides align to TRBD2. CDR1 and CDR2 from the germline V gene are SQVTM and ANQGSEA. This CDR3 has 14 residues. V was pared by 4 bases and J by 4 bases, with 5 bases of the junction left unmatched. CDR3 coding DNA: TGCAGCGTTGGATCGGCGGGAGGGTACAATGAGCAGTTCTTC. Encoded protein: CSVGSAGGYNEQFF.

V and J are TRBV2 and TRBJ2-2; TRBD1 might be the D (5 bases). The germline CDR1 and CDR2 sequences are SNHLY and FYNNEI. This CDR3 spans 14 amino acids. V was trimmed by 6 bases and J by 4 bases, leaving 12 bases between them. The CDR3 sequence: CASSQGSGTGELFF. CDR3 DNA: TGTGCCAGCAGCCAGGGATCTGGCACCGGGGAGCTGTTTTTT. Full variable domain (outside the CDR3, taken from reference TRBV2 and TRBJ2-2): EPEVTQTPSHQVTQMGQEVILRCVPISNHLYFYWYRQILGQKVEFLVSFYNNEISEKSEIFDDQFSVERPDGSNFTLKIRSTKLEDSAMYFCASSQGSGTGELFFGEGSRLTVL.

This chain links TRBV19 with TRBJ2-5; a weak D match, TRBD2 (6 bases). This CDR3 contains 15 residues. V was pared by 6 bases and J by 4 bases, with 18 bases between. Per the germline V gene, CDR1 is LNHDA and CDR2 is SQIVND (reference sequence). CDR3 region: CASSVRGDIGETQYF. CDR3 in DNA: TGTGCCAGTAGCGTGCGGGGTGATATCGGAGAGACCCAGTACTTC.

CDR3 coding DNA: TGTGCCAGCAGCCCAGGGACAGGTTATTATGGCTACACCTTC. Protein sequence: CASSPGTGYYGYTF. The rearrangement uses TRBV7-9 and TRBJ1-2; the match to TRBD1 covers 8 bases. Germline CDR1 and CDR2: SEHNR and FQNEAQ (reference sequence). There are 14 residues in the CDR3. V gave up 5 bases and J gave up 5 bases; unmatched junction bases: 7.

V usage is TRBV7-2 and J usage is TRBJ2-7, with 7 bases aligning to TRBD2. After removal of 1 base from V and 7 bases from J, the junction contained 10 bases not matched to a gene. This CDR3 contains 15 residues. CDR1 SGHTA and CDR2 FQGNSA come from the germline V gene. CDR3 in amino acids: CASSLVAGALGEQYF. DNA for the CDR3: TGTGCCAGCAGCTTAGTGGCGGGAGCCCTGGGTGAGCAGTACTTC.

The rearrangement uses TRBV7-9 and TRBJ1-2, with D possibly matching TRBD1 (5 bases). Per germline, CDR1 SEHNR and CDR2 FQNEAQ (reference sequence). CDR3 length equals 12 residues. Trimming removed 5 bases from V and 4 bases from J, with 8 bases in between. The CDR3 here is CASSPGGYGYTF. DNA of the CDR3: TGTGCCAGCAGCCCGGGGGGCTATGGCTACACCTTC.

This clone was observed a single time. The chain recombines TRBV9 with TRBJ2-5; D is possibly TRBD2 (6 bases). Germline assignment: CDR1 SGDLS and CDR2 YYNGEE. Trimming left V 0 bases short and J 8 bases short, with 14 bases between. CDR3 size: 14 residues. CDR3 sequence: CASSVEASAHTQYF. Here the CDR3 DNA reads TGTGCCAGCAGCGTAGAGGCTAGCGCCCATACCCAGTACTTC.

The chain is built from TRBV7-9 and TRBJ2-2, with D possibly matching TRBD2 (5 bases). This CDR3 spans 13 amino acids. The V gene lost 6 bases and the J gene lost 2 bases, with 7 bases spanning the gap. Germline V gene sequence: CDR1 SEHNR, CDR2 FQNEAQ (reference sequence). CDR3 protein: CASRTSNTGELFF. The CDR3 nucleotides read TGTGCCAGCAGAACTAGTAACACCGGGGAGCTGTTTTTT. The whole variable domain, remainder taken from reference TRBV7-9 and TRBJ2-2, is DTGVSQNPRHKITKRGQNVTFRCDPISEHNRLYWYRQTLGQGPEFLTYFQNEAQLEKSRLLSDRFSAERPKGSFSTLEIQRTEQGDSAMYLCASRTSNTGELFFGEGSRLTVL.

The chain uses TRBV5-4 and TRBJ1-2, with D possibly being TRBD1 (6 bases). The CDR3 is made up of 17 amino acids. Germline assignment: CDR1 SGHNT and CDR2 YYREEE (reference sequence). V dropped 4 bases and J dropped 6 bases, with 25 bases sitting between them. The DNA of the CDR3 is TGTGCCAGCAGCCCCGCCTCACGGGGGGGCAGACCGGATGGCTACACCTTC. Amino acid sequence: CASSPASRGGRPDGYTF.

This clone is a singleton in its sample. The rearrangement uses TRBV6-6 and TRBJ1-1, with TRBD1 as a possible D gene (5 bases). CDR1 is MNHNY, CDR2 SVGAGI, per germline (reference sequence). Trimming cost V 5 bases and J 3 bases, with 10 bases left between them. CDR3 size: 13 residues. In nucleotides, the CDR3 is TGTGCCAGCAGTCCCCGGGGGTACACTGAAGCTTTCTTT. This translates into CASSPRGYTEAFF.

The rearrangement joins TRBV4-2 to TRBJ2-5, with D perhaps TRBD2 (6 bases). The CDR3 contains 14 residues. CDR1 LGHNA and CDR2 YNFKEQ come from the germline V gene. With 1 base removed from V and 5 bases from J, the gap between germline ends came to 11 bases. CDR3 residues: CASSQVGGAETQYF. The CDR3, as DNA: TGTGCCAGCAGCCAAGTGGGCGGGGCGGAGACCCAGTACTTC.

This clone was observed once. The V gene is TRBV7-6, the J gene TRBJ1-1, with D uncertain. The germline V gene has CDR1 SGHVS and CDR2 FNYEAQ. Trimming took off 5 bases at V and 1 base at J, with 11 bases between the two ends. The CDR3 runs to 14 residues. CDR3 amino acids: CASSPQTRNTEAFF. In nucleotides, the CDR3 is TGTGCCAGCAGCCCACAGACACGGAACACTGAAGCTTTCTTT.

This clone is a singleton in its sample. V and J are TRBV29-1 and TRBJ1-1; D is perhaps TRBD1 (6 bases). Trimming pared 4 bases from V and 5 bases from J, leaving 11 bases between. Germline CDR1 and CDR2: SQVTM and ANQGSEA. The length of the CDR3 is 12 residues. This CDR3 reads CSVGHRDTEAFF. CDR3 bases: TGCAGCGTTGGCCACAGGGATACTGAAGCTTTCTTT.

The chain is built from TRBV6-5 and TRBJ2-7, with 8 bases aligning to TRBD1. The J segment lost 6 bases and the V segment lost 7 bases, leaving 5 bases of the junction unmatched. The CDR3 covers 12 residues. Germline lookup yields CDR1 MNHEY and CDR2 SVGAGI. CDR3 sequence (DNA): TGTGCCAGCAAAGGACAGGGCAGCGAGCAGTACTTC. This codes for CASKGQGSEQYF.